A single sample gave rise to the 8 T cell receptor beta chains below, sequenced in a study of cytomegalovirus exposure and HLA in healthy donors. PCR primers comprised 60 Vbeta and 13 Jbeta primers. Using immunoSEQ multiplex PCR, the repertoire was profiled, and TCRdb retains in-frame clones only, with some absent. The listing records about 79,000 clones. The sample consisted of PBMCs. The receptors were gathered from a man aged 25-45 years in good health and CMV-seronegative.

The chain couples TRBV10-2 to TRBJ1-1, with D maybe TRBD1 (6 bases). This CDR3 region has 13 residues. The ends were cut back, 5 bases at V and 7 bases at J, with 14 bases in the middle. Germline V CDR1 and CDR2: WSHSY, SAAADI. The CDR3 nucleotides read TGCGCCAGCAGTTGGGATACGGACAGTGAAGCTTTCTTT. Encoded protein: CASSWDTDSEAFF.

The rearrangement uses TRBV7-9 and TRBJ2-5, with D possibly being TRBD2 (5 bases). The CDR3 has 13 amino acids. From germline, CDR1 is SEHNR and CDR2 FQNEAQ (reference sequence). V was cut by 8 bases and J by 5 bases, with 15 bases left in between. CDR3 protein: CASRLAGGETQYF. DNA of the CDR3: TGTGCCAGCCGTCTGGCGGGTGGCGAGACCCAGTACTTC.

V usage is TRBV14 and J usage is TRBJ1-1; 7 positions agree with TRBD1. The CDR3 runs to 16 residues. V trimming: 5 bases; J trimming: 2 bases; junction bases outside the gene matches: 11. Per the germline V gene, CDR1 is SGHDN and CDR2 is FVKESK. The CDR3 nucleotides are TGTGCCAGCAGCATTCGACAGGGTCTGTCAAACACTGAAGCTTTCTTT. Protein sequence: CASSIRQGLSNTEAFF.

The genes are TRBV4-2 and TRBJ2-7; 7 positions agree with TRBD2. CDR1 and CDR2 (germline): LGHNA, YNFKEQ. V dropped 1 base and J dropped 4; count of bases not matched to a gene: 10. CDR3 length: 16 amino acids. The CDR3 loop reads CASSQVWGRAAYEQYF. CDR3 DNA sequence: TGTGCCAGCAGCCAAGTTTGGGGGAGGGCCGCTTACGAGCAGTACTTC.

The chain employs TRBV11-3 and TRBJ2-2; D is possibly TRBD1 (6 bases). The germline gives CDR1 SGHNT, CDR2 YENEEA. The CDR3 spans 13 residues. V was shortened by 8 bases and J by 3 bases, with 10 bases between the two germline ends. The CDR3, as DNA: TGTGCCAGCGGCACAGGGTACACCGGGGAGCTGTTTTTT. Protein: CASGTGYTGELFF.

The chain employs TRBV5-6 and TRBJ1-5; possibly TRBD1 for D (6 bases). The CDR3 is 17 residues long. V was clipped by 1 base and J by 2 bases, with 16 bases between them. Looked up from germline, CDR1 is SGHDT and CDR2 is YYEEEE. CDR3 sequence (DNA): TGTGCCAGCAGCTTGAACGCCCGGCCAGGGGGCAATCAGCCCCAGCATTTT. It translates to CASSLNARPGGNQPQHF.

This chain uses TRBV7-9 with TRBJ1-2; TRBD1 is a possible D gene (5 bases). Looked up from germline, CDR1 is SEHNR and CDR2 is FQNEAQ (reference sequence). Trimming removed 3 bases at V and 4 bases at J, with 12 bases between. The CDR3 covers 14 residues. This CDR3 reads CASSFQGPLYGYTF. CDR3 bases: TGTGCCAGCAGCTTTCAGGGCCCCCTCTATGGCTACACCTTC.

CDR3 in DNA: TGTGCCAGCAGCCACTCATCCTACGAGCAGTACTTC. Its protein is CASSHSSYEQYF. The chain recombines TRBV7-9 with TRBJ2-7; no reliable D call. CDR1 and CDR2 from the germline V gene are SEHNR and FQNEAQ (reference sequence). Trimming removed 5 bases from V and 1 base from J, with 6 bases in between. The CDR3 length is 12 residues.